A single TCR beta chain is shown here with its context. Antigen: not known. At one end, the junction sequence differs from germline, possibly due to a read error. These data come from a study of neoadjuvant anti-PD-1 for oral cavity cancer. The overall study: Around day 43, patients without progression received a fourth nivolumab dose before surgery.

Most PBMC samples had approximately 480 ng input DNA in six replicates. The data were produced by immunoSEQ multiplex PCR, yet TCRdb's version contains in-frame clones alone and is incomplete. The data hold about 42,000 clones, with 77% observed a single time. The CDR3 is made up of 20 amino acids. Germline lookup yields CDR1 SGHTA and CDR2 FQGNSA. Time point of the sample: after neoadjuvant nivolumab, at surgical resection. Points from the study as a whole: PBMC Gini-index clonality exceeded responders' in non-responders post-nivolumab.

The material sequenced was PBMCs, taken after nivolumab (anti-PD-1) treatment. The V and J genes are TRBV7-2 and TRBJ2-3; possibly TRBD2 for D (7 bases). This TCR came from a person aged 40 to 85 with oral cavity squamous cell carcinoma. The CDR3 region has the DNA TGTGCCAGCAGCTTAGCTCGCCGTGGGTCTCTGTGGGGGGGCACTGATACGCAGTATTTT. It codes for CASSLARRGSLWGGTDTQYF.